The entry that follows covers one T cell receptor (beta chain) sequence. This sample also contains other DNA sequences that code for the same CDR3. CDR1 is SNHLY, CDR2 FYNNEI, per germline. V shed 7 bases and J shed 3 bases, with 15 bases lying between them. This CDR3 contains 14 residues. With 60 Vbeta and 13 Jbeta primers, the PCR was carried out. Sequenced by immunoSEQ multiplex PCR; TCRdb stores in-frame clones only, minus some. The sample yields some 120,000 clones, about 75% seen once. The source of the sample is a study of cytomegalovirus exposure and HLA in healthy donors. Whole-study context: About 85 million unique TCR sequences came from HLA-typed donors in an early release.

This clonotype originated in a woman between 40 and 50 years old in good health and CMV-seropositive. The V call is TRBV2, the J call TRBJ1-1; D unresolved. Sample: PBMCs. This CDR3 reads CASILEVIDTEAFF. DNA for the CDR3: TGTGCCAGCATCTTGGAGGTTATTGACACTGAAGCTTTCTTT.